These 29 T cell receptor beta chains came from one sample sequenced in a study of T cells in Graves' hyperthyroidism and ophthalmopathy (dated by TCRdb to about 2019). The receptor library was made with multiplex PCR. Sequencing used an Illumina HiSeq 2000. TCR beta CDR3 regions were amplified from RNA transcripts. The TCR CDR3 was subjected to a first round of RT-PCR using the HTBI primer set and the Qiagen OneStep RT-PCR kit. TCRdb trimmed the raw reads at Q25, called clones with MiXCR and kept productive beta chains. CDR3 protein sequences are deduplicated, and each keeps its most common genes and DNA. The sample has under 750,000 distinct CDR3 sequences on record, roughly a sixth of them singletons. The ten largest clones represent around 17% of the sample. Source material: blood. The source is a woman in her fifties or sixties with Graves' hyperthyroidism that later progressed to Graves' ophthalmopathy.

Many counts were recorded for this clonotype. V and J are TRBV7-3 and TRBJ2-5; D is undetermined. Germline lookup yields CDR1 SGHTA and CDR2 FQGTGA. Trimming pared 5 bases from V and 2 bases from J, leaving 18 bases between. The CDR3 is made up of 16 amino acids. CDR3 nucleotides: TGTGCCAGCAGCCTTGGGTATGGGGTCTCTCAAGAGACCCAGTACTTC. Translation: CASSLGYGVSQETQYF.

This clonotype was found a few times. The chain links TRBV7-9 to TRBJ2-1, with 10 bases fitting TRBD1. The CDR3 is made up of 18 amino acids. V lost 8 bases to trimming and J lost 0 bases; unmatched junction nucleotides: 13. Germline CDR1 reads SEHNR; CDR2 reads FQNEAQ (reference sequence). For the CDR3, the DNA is TGTGCCAGCCGCCCGGAAGTGGACAGGGGGAGCTCCTACAATGAGCAGTTCTTC. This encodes CASRPEVDRGSSYNEQFF. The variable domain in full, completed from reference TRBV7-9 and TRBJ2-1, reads DTGVSQNPRHKITKRGQNVTFRCDPISEHNRLYWYRQTLGQGPEFLTYFQNEAQLEKSRLLSDRFSAERPKGSFSTLEIQRTEQGDSAMYLCASRPEVDRGSSYNEQFFGPGTRLTVL.

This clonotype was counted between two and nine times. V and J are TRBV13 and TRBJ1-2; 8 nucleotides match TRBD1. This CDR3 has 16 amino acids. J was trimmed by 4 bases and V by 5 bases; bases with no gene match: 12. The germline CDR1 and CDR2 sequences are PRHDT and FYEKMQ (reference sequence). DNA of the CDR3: TGTGCCAGCAGCGTTGGGACAGGTGCCACGGCCTATGGCTACACCTTC. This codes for CASSVGTGATAYGYTF.

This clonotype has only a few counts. This chain's CDR3 is CASSYREGNTIYF. DNA for the CDR3: TGTGCCAGCAGTTATCGGGAGGGAAACACCATATATTTT. J is TRBJ1-3 and V is TRBV6-1; D remains ambiguous. The germline V and J ends were trimmed by 5 bases and 4 bases, with 9 bases remaining between them. Germline V CDR1 and CDR2: MNHNS, SASEGT. This CDR3 spans 13 amino acids.

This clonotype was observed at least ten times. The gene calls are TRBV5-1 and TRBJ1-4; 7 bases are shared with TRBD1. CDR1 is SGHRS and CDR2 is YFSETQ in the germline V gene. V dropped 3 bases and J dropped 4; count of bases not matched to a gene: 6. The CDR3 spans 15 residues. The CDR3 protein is CASSSDRRNNEKLFF. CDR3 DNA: TGCGCCAGCAGCTCGGACAGGAGAAATAATGAAAAACTGTTTTTT. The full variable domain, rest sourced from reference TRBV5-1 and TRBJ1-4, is KAGVTQTPRYLIKTRGQQVTLSCSPISGHRSVSWYQQTPGQGLQFLFEYFSETQRNKGNFPGRFSGRQFSNSRSEMNVSTLELGDSALYLCASSSDRRNNEKLFFGSGTQLSVL.

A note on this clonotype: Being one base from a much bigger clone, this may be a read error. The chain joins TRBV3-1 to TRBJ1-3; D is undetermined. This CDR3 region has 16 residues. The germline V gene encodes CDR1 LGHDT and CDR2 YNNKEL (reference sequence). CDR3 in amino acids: CASSHARLRSGDTIYF. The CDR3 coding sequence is TGTGCCAGCAGCCATGCGAGACTGCGCTCTGGAGACACCATATATTTT.

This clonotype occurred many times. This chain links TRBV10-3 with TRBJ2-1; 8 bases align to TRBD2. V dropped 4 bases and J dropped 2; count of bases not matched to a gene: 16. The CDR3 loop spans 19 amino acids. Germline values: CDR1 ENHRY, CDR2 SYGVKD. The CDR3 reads CAISVIKAGASLPYNEQFF. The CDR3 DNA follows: TGTGCCATCAGTGTAATAAAAGCGGGGGCCTCGCTCCCCTACAATGAGCAGTTCTTC.

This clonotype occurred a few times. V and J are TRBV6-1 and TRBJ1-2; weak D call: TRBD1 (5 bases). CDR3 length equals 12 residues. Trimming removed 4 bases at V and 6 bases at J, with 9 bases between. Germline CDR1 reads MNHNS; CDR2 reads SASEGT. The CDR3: CASSGGYHGYTF. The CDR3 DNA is TGTGCCAGCAGTGGGGGGTACCATGGCTACACCTTC.

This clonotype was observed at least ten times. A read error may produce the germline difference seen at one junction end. The CDR3: CASSFSGGTDTQYF. The DNA for the CDR3 is TGTGCCAGCAGCTTTAGCGGGGGAACAGATACGCAGTATTTT. The chain has TRBV5-1 and TRBJ2-3; 9 nucleotides match TRBD2. Germline values: CDR1 SGHRS, CDR2 YFSETQ. CDR3 length equals 14 residues.

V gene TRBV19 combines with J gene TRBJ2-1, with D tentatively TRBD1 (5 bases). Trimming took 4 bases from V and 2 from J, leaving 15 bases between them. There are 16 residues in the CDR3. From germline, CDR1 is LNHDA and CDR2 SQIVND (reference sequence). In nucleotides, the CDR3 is TGTGCCAGTAGTAATCGACAGACCCAGCCCTACAATGAGCAGTTCTTC. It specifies CASSNRQTQPYNEQFF.

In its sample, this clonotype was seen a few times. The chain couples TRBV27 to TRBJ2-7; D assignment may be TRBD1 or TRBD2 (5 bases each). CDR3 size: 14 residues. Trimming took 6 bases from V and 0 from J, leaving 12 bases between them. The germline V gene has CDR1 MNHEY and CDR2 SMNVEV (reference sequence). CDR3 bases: TGTGCCAGCAGCGAATGGGACGGCTCCTACGAGCAGTACTTC. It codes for CASSEWDGSYEQYF.

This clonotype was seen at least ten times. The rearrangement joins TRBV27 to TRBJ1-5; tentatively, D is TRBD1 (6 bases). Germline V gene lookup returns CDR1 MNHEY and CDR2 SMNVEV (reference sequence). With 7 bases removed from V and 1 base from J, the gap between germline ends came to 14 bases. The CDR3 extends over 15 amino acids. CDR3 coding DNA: TGTGCCAGCACCACTTTTAGGGGGAGCAATCAGCCCCAGCATTTT. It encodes CASTTFRGSNQPQHF.

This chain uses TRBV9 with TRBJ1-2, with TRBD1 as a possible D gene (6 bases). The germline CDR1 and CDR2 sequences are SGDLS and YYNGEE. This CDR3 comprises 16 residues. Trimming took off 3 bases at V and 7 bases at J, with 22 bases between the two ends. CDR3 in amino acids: CASSAQLIQGNGGYTF. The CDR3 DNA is TGTGCCAGCAGCGCCCAACTTATACAGGGAAACGGTGGCTACACCTTC.

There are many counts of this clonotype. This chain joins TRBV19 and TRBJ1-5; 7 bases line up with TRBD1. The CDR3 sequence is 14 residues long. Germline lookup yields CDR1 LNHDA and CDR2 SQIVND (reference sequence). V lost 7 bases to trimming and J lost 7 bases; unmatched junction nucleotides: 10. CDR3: CASTGSRGQQPQHF. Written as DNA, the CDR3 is TGTGCCAGTACCGGATCGAGGGGACAGCAGCCCCAGCATTTT. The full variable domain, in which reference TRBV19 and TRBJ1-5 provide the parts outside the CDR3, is DGGITQSPKYLFRKEGQNVTLSCEQNLNHDAMYWYRQDPGQGLRLIYYSQIVNDFQKGDIAEGYSVSREKKESFPLTVTSAQKNPTAFYLCASTGSRGQQPQHFGDGTRLSIL.

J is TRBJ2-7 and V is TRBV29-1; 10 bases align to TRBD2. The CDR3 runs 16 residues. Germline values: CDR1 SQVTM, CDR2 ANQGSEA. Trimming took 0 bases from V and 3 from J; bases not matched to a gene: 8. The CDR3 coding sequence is TGCAGCGTTGAAGATGCACTAGCGGGGACCAACTACGAGCAGTACTTC. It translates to CSVEDALAGTNYEQYF.

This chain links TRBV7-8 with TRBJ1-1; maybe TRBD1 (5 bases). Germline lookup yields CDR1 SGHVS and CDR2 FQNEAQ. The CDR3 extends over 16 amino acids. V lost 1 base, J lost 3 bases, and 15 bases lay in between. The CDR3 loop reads CASSLVAGMGDTEAFF. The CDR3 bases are TGTGCCAGCAGCTTAGTGGCGGGAATGGGGGACACTGAAGCTTTCTTT.

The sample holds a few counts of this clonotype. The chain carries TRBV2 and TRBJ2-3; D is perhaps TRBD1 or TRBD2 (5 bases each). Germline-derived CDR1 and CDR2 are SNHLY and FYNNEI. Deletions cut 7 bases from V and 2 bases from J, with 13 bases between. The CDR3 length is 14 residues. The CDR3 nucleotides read TGTGCCAGCATAAGAGGGGAGACCACAGATACGCAGTATTTT. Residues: CASIRGETTDTQYF.

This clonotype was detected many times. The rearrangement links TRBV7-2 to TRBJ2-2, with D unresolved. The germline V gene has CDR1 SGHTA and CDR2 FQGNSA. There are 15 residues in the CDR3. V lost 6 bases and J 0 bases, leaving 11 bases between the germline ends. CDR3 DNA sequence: TGTGCCAGCAGGAGCCGGGTGGCGAACACCGGGGAGCTGTTTTTT. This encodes CASRSRVANTGELFF.

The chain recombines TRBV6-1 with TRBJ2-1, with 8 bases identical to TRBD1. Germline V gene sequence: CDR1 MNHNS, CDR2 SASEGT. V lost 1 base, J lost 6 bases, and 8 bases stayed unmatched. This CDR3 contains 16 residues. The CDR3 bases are TGTGCCAGCAGTGAAGGTCCCAGGGGGCCAGGCAATGAGCAGTTCTTC. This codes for CASSEGPRGPGNEQFF.

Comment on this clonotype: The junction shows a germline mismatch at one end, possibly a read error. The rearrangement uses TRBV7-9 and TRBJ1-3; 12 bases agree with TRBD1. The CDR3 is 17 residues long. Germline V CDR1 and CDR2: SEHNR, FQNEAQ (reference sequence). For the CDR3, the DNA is TGTGCCAGCAGTTTAGGGGACAGGGGGCTGGGTGGAAACACCATATATTTT. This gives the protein CASSLGDRGLGGNTIYF.

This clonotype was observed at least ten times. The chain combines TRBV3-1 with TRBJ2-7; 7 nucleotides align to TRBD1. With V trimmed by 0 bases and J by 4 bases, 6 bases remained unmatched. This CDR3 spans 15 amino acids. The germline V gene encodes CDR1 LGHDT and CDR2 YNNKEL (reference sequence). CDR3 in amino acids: CASSQDATGSYEQYF. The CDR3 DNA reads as TGTGCCAGCAGCCAAGATGCGACAGGGTCTTACGAGCAGTACTTC.

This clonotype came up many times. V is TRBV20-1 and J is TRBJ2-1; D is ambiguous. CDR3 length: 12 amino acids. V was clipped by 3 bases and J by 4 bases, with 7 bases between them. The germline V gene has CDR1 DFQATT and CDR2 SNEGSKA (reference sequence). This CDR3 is CSASNRYNEQFF. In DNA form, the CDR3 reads TGCAGTGCTAGTAATCGGTACAATGAGCAGTTCTTC.

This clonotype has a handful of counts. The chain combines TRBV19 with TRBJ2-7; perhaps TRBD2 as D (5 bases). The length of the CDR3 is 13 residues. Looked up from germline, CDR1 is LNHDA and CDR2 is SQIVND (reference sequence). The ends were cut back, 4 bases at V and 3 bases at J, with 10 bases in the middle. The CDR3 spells CASSTGVGYEQYF. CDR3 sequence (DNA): TGTGCCAGTAGTACCGGGGTAGGCTACGAGCAGTACTTC.

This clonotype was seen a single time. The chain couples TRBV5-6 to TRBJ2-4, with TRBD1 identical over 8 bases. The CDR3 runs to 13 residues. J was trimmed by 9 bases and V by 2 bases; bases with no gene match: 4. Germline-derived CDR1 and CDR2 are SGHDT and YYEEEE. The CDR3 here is CASSFTGGSIQYF. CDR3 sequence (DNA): TGTGCCAGCAGCTTCACAGGGGGGAGCATTCAGTACTTC.

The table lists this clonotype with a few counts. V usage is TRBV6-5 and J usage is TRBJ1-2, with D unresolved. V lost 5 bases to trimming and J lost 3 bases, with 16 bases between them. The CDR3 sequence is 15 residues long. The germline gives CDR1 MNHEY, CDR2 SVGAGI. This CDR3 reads CASSTPSGPHYGYTF. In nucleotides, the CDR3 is TGTGCCAGCAGTACTCCCTCCGGACCGCACTATGGCTACACCTTC.

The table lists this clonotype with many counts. The CDR3 loop reads CASSPPGGLDTEAFF. CDR3 nucleotides: TGTGCCAGCAGTCCTCCCGGGGGGCTAGACACTGAAGCTTTCTTT. The chain uses TRBV27 and TRBJ1-1, with a possible D match to TRBD1 (6 bases). CDR3 length equals 15 residues. Germline loops: CDR1 MNHEY, CDR2 SMNVEV (reference sequence). The V end was cut by 5 bases, the J end by 3 bases, with 16 bases between.

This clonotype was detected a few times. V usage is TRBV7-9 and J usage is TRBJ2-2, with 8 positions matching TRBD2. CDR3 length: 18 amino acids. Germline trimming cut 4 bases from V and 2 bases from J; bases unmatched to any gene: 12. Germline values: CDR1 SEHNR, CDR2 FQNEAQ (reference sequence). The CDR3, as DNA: TGTGCCAGCAGCTCCCGGGGGGGGCCCCCATCTAACACCGGGGAGCTGTTTTTT. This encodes CASSSRGGPPSNTGELFF.

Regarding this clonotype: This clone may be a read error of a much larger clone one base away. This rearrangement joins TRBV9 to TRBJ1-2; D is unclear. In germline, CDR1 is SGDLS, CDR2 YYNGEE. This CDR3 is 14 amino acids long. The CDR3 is CASSQDETPYGYTF. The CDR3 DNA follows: TGCGCCAGCAGCCAAGATGAGACCCCCTATGGCTACACCTTC.

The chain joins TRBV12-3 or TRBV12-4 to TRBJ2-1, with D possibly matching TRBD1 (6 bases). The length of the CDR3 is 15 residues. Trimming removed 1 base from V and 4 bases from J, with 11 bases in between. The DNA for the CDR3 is TGTGCCAGCAGTTTAGTCAGGGGATTTTACAATGAGCAGTTCTTC. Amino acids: CASSLVRGFYNEQFF.